Listed below are T cell receptor beta chains from one sample, sequenced in a study of shared clonotypes between healthy human individuals. TCRdb's table, derived via immunoSEQ multiplex PCR, lists solely in-frame clones and lacks some. The sample contains about 2.4 million clones, 80% to 95% of which appear only once. Sample: naive CD4+ T cells from PBMCs. All receptors derive from a man between 18 and 35 years old in good health. Some clones in this sample may be carry-over from other donors' samples. Both conserved end residues are part of each CDR3. Fields, in order: clone size, V gene, D gene, J gene, CDR3 protein, CDR3 DNA. A D gene is named only where the DNA matches it firmly. Not every row has a clone size; where given, it reads once, few, many or a size class.

clone size: .; V gene: TRBV7-2; D gene: .; J gene: TRBJ2-7; CDR3 protein: CASSLGLDYEQYF; CDR3 DNA: TGTGCCAGCAGCTTAGGACTCGACTACGAGCAGTACTTC
clone size: .; V gene: TRBV10-2; D gene: .; J gene: TRBJ1-6; CDR3 protein: CASAVTARASPLHF; CDR3 DNA: TGCGCCAGCGCCGTGACAGCGCGGGCTTCACCCCTCCACTTT
clone size: .; V gene: TRBV5-4; D gene: TRBD1; J gene: TRBJ2-5; CDR3 protein: CASSLDLQGEETQYF; CDR3 DNA: TGTGCCAGCAGCTTGGACCTACAGGGGGAGGAGACCCAGTACTTC
clone size: .; V gene: TRBV20-1; D gene: .; J gene: TRBJ1-1; CDR3 protein: CSAPDTEAFF; CDR3 DNA: TGCAGTGCTCCCGACACTGAAGCTTTCTTT
clone size: .; V gene: TRBV18; D gene: .; J gene: TRBJ1-5; CDR3 protein: CASSPDRHQPQHF; CDR3 DNA: TGTGCCAGCTCACCAGACAGGCATCAGCCCCAGCATTTT
clone size: once; V gene: TRBV5-6; D gene: TRBD2; J gene: TRBJ2-1; CDR3 protein: CASSGTSGYNEQFF; CDR3 DNA: TGTGCCAGCAGCGGGACTAGCGGGTACAATGAGCAGTTCTTC
clone size: .; V gene: TRBV10-3; D gene: TRBD2; J gene: TRBJ2-3; CDR3 protein: CAIRIMGGITDTQYF; CDR3 DNA: TGTGCCATCAGAATAATGGGGGGGATCACAGATACGCAGTATTTT
clone size: .; V gene: TRBV19; D gene: .; J gene: TRBJ2-1; CDR3 protein: CASTGRGGEQFF; CDR3 DNA: TGTGCCAGTACTGGAAGGGGAGGTGAGCAGTTCTTC
clone size: .; V gene: TRBV5-1; D gene: .; J gene: TRBJ1-2; CDR3 protein: CASSQSPQAINYGYTF; CDR3 DNA: TGCGCCAGCAGTCAGTCCCCCCAGGCAATCAACTATGGCTACACCTTC
clone size: .; V gene: TRBV7-2; D gene: TRBD2; J gene: TRBJ2-7; CDR3 protein: CASRLLAGRGEQYF; CDR3 DNA: TGTGCCAGCAGACTACTAGCGGGACGTGGCGAGCAGTACTTC
clone size: .; V gene: TRBV18; D gene: TRBD1; J gene: TRBJ1-3; CDR3 protein: CASATGGGQGIGNTIYF; CDR3 DNA: TGTGCCAGCGCAACAGGCGGGGGACAGGGGATTGGAAACACCATATATTTT
clone size: .; V gene: TRBV19; D gene: .; J gene: TRBJ2-7; CDR3 protein: CASSNIAGQRYEQYF; CDR3 DNA: TGTGCCAGTAGTAATATAGCGGGACAGCGCTACGAGCAGTACTTC
clone size: .; V gene: TRBV7-3; D gene: .; J gene: TRBJ2-4; CDR3 protein: CASSALGSTSIQYF; CDR3 DNA: TGTGCCAGCAGCGCCCTAGGTTCAACAAGTATTCAGTACTTC
clone size: .; V gene: TRBV5-1; D gene: .; J gene: TRBJ2-3; CDR3 protein: CASSAHSGDTQYF; CDR3 DNA: TGCGCCAGCAGCGCCCATTCCGGAGATACGCAGTATTTT
clone size: .; V gene: TRBV5-4; D gene: .; J gene: TRBJ2-2; CDR3 protein: CASSLVGSTGELFF; CDR3 DNA: TGTGCCAGCAGCTTGGTTGGCAGCACCGGGGAGCTGTTTTTT
clone size: .; V gene: TRBV28; D gene: .; J gene: TRBJ1-3; CDR3 protein: CASSPALAGSGNTIYF; CDR3 DNA: TGTGCCAGCAGTCCCGCCCTCGCAGGGTCTGGAAACACCATATATTTT
clone size: .; V gene: TRBV19; D gene: .; J gene: TRBJ2-7; CDR3 protein: CASSTSLGSYEQYF; CDR3 DNA: TGTGCCAGTAGTACCTCACTAGGAAGCTACGAGCAGTACTTC
clone size: .; V gene: TRBV18; D gene: .; J gene: TRBJ2-3; CDR3 protein: CASSPVIDTQYF; CDR3 DNA: TGTGCCAGCTCGCCGGTAATAGATACGCAGTATTTT
clone size: .; V gene: TRBV6-1; D gene: TRBD1; J gene: TRBJ1-5; CDR3 protein: CASGTGTEKGQPQHF; CDR3 DNA: TGTGCCAGCGGTACCGGGACAGAAAAAGGTCAGCCCCAGCATTTT
clone size: .; V gene: TRBV4-3; D gene: .; J gene: TRBJ2-2; CDR3 protein: CASSQESTGELFF; CDR3 DNA: TGCGCCAGCAGCCAAGAAAGCACCGGGGAGCTGTTTTTT
clone size: .; V gene: TRBV6-5; D gene: .; J gene: TRBJ2-2; CDR3 protein: CASTSWTAGELFF; CDR3 DNA: TGTGCCAGCACCTCATGGACAGCCGGGGAGCTGTTTTTT
clone size: .; V gene: TRBV7-7; D gene: .; J gene: TRBJ2-5; CDR3 protein: CASSLGGARGQETQYF; CDR3 DNA: TGTGCCAGCAGCTTAGGGGGGGCGCGGGGACAAGAGACCCAGTACTTC
clone size: .; V gene: TRBV14; D gene: .; J gene: TRBJ2-7; CDR3 protein: CASSQDYDEQYF; CDR3 DNA: TGTGCCAGCAGCCAAGATTACGACGAGCAGTACTTC